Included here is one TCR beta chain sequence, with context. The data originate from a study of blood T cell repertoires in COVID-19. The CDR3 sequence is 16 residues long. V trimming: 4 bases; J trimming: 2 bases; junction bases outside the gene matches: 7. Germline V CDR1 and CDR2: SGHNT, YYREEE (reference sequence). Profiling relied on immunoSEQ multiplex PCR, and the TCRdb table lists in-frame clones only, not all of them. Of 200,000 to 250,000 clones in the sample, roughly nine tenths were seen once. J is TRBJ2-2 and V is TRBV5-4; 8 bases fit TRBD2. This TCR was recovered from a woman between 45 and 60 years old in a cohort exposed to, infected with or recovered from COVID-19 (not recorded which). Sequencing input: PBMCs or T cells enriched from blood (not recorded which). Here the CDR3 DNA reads TGTGCCAGCAGCCAAGCGGGACTAGGCAACACCGGGGAGCTGTTTTTT. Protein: CASSQAGLGNTGELFF.